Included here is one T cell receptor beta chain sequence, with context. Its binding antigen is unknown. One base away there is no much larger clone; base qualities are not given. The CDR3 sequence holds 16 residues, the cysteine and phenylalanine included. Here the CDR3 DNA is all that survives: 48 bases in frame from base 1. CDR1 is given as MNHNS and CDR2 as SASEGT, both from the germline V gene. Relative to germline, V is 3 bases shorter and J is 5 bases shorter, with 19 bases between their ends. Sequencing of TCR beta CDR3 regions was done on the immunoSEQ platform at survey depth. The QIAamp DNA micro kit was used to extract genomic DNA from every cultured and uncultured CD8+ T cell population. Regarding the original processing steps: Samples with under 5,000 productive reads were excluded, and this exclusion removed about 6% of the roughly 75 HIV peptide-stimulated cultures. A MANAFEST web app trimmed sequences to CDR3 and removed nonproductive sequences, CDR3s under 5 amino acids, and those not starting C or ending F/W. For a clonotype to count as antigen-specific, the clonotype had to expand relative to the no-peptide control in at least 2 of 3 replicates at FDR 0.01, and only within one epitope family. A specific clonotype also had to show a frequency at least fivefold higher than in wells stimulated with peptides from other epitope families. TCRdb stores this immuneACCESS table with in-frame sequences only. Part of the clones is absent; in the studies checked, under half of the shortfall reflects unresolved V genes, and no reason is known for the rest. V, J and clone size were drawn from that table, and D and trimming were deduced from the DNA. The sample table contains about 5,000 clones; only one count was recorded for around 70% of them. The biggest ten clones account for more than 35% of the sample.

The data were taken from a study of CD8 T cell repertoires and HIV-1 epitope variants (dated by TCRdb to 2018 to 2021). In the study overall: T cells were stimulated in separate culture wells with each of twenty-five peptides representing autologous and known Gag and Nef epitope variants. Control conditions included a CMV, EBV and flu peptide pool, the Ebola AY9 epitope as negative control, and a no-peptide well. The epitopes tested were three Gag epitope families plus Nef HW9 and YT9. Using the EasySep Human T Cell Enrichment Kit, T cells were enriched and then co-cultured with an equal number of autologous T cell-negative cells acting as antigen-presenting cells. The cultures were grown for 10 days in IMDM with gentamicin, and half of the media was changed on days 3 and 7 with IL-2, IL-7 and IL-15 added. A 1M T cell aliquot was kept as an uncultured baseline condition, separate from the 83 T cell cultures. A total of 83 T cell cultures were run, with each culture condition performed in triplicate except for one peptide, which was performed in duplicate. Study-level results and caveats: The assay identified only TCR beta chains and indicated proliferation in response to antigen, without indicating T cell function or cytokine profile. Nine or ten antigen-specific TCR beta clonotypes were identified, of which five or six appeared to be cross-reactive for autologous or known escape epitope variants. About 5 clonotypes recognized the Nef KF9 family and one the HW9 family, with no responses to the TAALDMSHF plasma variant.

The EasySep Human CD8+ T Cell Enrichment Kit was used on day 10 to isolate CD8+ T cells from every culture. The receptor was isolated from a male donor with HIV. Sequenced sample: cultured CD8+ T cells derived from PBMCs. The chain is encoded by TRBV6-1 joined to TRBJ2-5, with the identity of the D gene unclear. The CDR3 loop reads CASSDRSFAQSETQYF. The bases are TGTGCCAGCAGTGATCGTTCGTTTGCGCAGTCGGAGACCCAGTACTTC.